A selection of T cell receptor beta chains follows, all from one sample in a study of blood T cells in healthy people across ages. TCRdb processed the 5' RACE reads anew with MiXCR; each CDR3 protein has one entry. This table holds 600,000 to 900,000 distinct CDR3 sequences, around 24% found once. The same sample was also used in a study of T cells of mothers and their children.

The sequencing input was blood. The receptors stem from a boy aged 5-17 years in good health. Both conserved end residues are part of each CDR3. A D gene is named only where the DNA matches it firmly. Expanded clones get a size class; other rows say once, few or many, or leave the size out.

j_gene: TRBJ2-4
v_gene: TRBV29-1
abundance: once
d_gene: -
CDR3nt: TGCAGCGACCAGCAACGCACCGAAAACATTCAGTACTTC
CDR3aa: CSDQQRTENIQYF

j_gene: TRBJ2-7
v_gene: TRBV7-3
abundance: once
d_gene: TRBD1
CDR3nt: TGTGCCAGCAGCTTTTACAGGGGTGCGGAGCAGTACTTC
CDR3aa: CASSFYRGAEQYF

j_gene: TRBJ1-3
v_gene: TRBV6-6
abundance: -
d_gene: -
CDR3nt: TGTGCCAGCAGCTCAGGGTTGAAAGGAAACACCATATATTTT
CDR3aa: CASSSGLKGNTIYF

j_gene: TRBJ2-5
v_gene: TRBV5-1
abundance: -
d_gene: -
CDR3nt: TGCGCCAGCAGCCCCGCTTTTTCGACCCAGTACTTC
CDR3aa: CASSPAFSTQYF

j_gene: TRBJ2-5
v_gene: TRBV20-1
abundance: -
d_gene: TRBD2
CDR3nt: TGCAGTGCTAGAGTTCGGACTAGCGTGGAGACCCAGTACTTC
CDR3aa: CSARVRTSVETQYF

j_gene: TRBJ1-3
v_gene: TRBV29-1
abundance: -
d_gene: -
CDR3nt: TGCAGCGCTCAGACTGCTTATGGAAACACCATATATTTT
CDR3aa: CSAQTAYGNTIYF

j_gene: TRBJ2-5
v_gene: TRBV7-2
abundance: many
d_gene: TRBD2
CDR3nt: TGTGCCACCTCAATAGGGACTATGTACCAAGAGACCCAGTACTTC
CDR3aa: CATSIGTMYQETQYF

j_gene: TRBJ1-1
v_gene: TRBV10-3
abundance: few
d_gene: TRBD1
CDR3nt: TGTGCCATCAGTGAGCCGGACCCGGACAGGGGGCCGGACACTGAAGCTTTCTTT
CDR3aa: CAISEPDPDRGPDTEAFF

j_gene: TRBJ1-2
v_gene: TRBV24-1
abundance: once
d_gene: -
CDR3nt: TGTGCCACCAGTTTACAGGGATTCGGGGGCTACACCTTC
CDR3aa: CATSLQGFGGYTF

j_gene: TRBJ2-2
v_gene: TRBV3-1
abundance: -
d_gene: TRBD2
CDR3nt: TGTGCCAGCAGCCAAGATCGGTCGCGGGGGGGCACCGGGGAGCTGTTTTTT
CDR3aa: CASSQDRSRGGTGELFF

j_gene: TRBJ1-5
v_gene: TRBV6-1
abundance: -
d_gene: -
CDR3nt: TGTGCCAGCAGTGAATCCCCTAATCGAAGGCAGGGCAATCAGCCCCAGCATTTT
CDR3aa: CASSESPNRRQGNQPQHF